These T cell receptor beta chains were read from a single sample in a study of T cell repertoires in cytomegalovirus infection. No antigens are known for them. TCRdb redid the calling of the reads with MiXCR, one entry per CDR3 protein. The sample carries hundreds of thousands of distinct CDR3 sequences, 30% to 40% recorded once. Sample: cultured PBMCs, taken from culture after CMV antigen stimulation. Receptor source: a human donor in good health (CMV status not recorded). Some clones in this sample may be carry-over from other donors' samples. Each CDR3 is given with its conserved first and last residue. The D gene is left open where the match is weak. Rows give clone size only sometimes, using once, few, many, or a class for an expanded clone.

V	size	J	D	DNA	CDR3
TRBV6-5	few	TRBJ2-1	TRBD1	TGTGCCAGCAGTTACGTTGGGACAGGGGGCAATGAGCAGTTCTTC	CASSYVGTGGNEQFF
TRBV20-1	-	TRBJ2-5	TRBD2	TGCAGTGCTAGAGGTAGCGGGATCCTTGAGACCCAGTACTTC	CSARGSGILETQYF
TRBV7-2	few	TRBJ1-4	-	TGTGCCAGCAGCCAACAAACCTCTGCAACTGGGCTGTTTTTT	CASSQQTSATGLFF
TRBV7-2	-	TRBJ2-5	-	TGTGCCAGCAGCTTAGGGACACTTGAGACCCAGTACTTC	CASSLGTLETQYF
TRBV2	-	TRBJ2-5	-	TGTGCCAGCAGTGAAATAGGAACTAGTCGGACCCAGTACTTC	CASSEIGTSRTQYF
TRBV5-4	-	TRBJ2-1	TRBD2	TGTGCCAGCAGCGAGGCGGGAGACGCCTACAATGAGCAGTTCTTC	CASSEAGDAYNEQFF
TRBV15	-	TRBJ2-7	TRBD2	TGTGCCACACGGGACACTAGCGGGAGCGGCTACGAGCAGTACTTC	CATRDTSGSGYEQYF
TRBV7-2	few	TRBJ2-5	-	TGTGCCAGCAGCGCAGGGGTTTGGGAAGAGACCCAGTACTTC	CASSAGVWEETQYF
TRBV5-6	-	TRBJ2-1	-	TGTGCCAGCAGCTTGGCCGACGGTTTGGGGCAGTTCTTC	CASSLADGLGQFF
TRBV4-1	-	TRBJ2-2	TRBD1	TGCGCCAGCAGCCAAGAACAGGGGTTCACCGGGGAGCTGTTTTTT	CASSQEQGFTGELFF
TRBV6-5	-	TRBJ2-7	-	TGTGCCAGCACGATAACAGGGGAGGGCCTCCACGAGCAGTACTTC	CASTITGEGLHEQYF
TRBV2	-	TRBJ2-2	TRBD2	TGTGCCAGCAGTGCCAGGACTAGCGGGAGCACCGGGGAGCTGTTTTTT	CASSARTSGSTGELFF
TRBV20-1	-	TRBJ2-5	-	TGCAGTGCGGGTGGGACAAGACAAGAGACCCAGTACTTC	CSAGGTRQETQYF
TRBV27	few	TRBJ1-1	-	TGTGCCAGCGGGCAGGGTGTGAAGAACACTGAAGCTTTCTTT	CASGQGVKNTEAFF
TRBV19	-	TRBJ1-5	-	TGTGCCAGTAGAAGAGGAGGAAATAGCAATCAGCCCCAGCATTTT	CASRRGGNSNQPQHF
TRBV4-1	-	TRBJ2-2	-	TGCGCCAGCATCGCGGGCACCGGGGAGCTGTTTTTT	CASIAGTGELFF
TRBV28	-	TRBJ2-1	-	TGTGCCAGCAGTGGGACCGGGACAAGATCCAATGAGCAGTTCTTC	CASSGTGTRSNEQFF
TRBV7-2	many	TRBJ2-1	-	TGTGCCAGCAGCCTACAGGGGGGGTTAGGGAATGAGCAGTTCTTC	CASSLQGGLGNEQFF
TRBV7-2	-	TRBJ2-1	TRBD2	TGTGCCATTAGGGACTACCAAAGAGAGCAGTTCTTC	CAIRDYQREQFF